The clone carrying this T cell receptor (beta chain) was seen ten or more times. Its antigen is unknown. These data come from a study of T cells after posttransplantation cyclophosphamide. Sequencing was performed with immunoSEQ multiplex PCR; in TCRdb, only in-frame clones are kept and a portion is missing. There are 20,000 to 30,000 clones in the sample, none observed a single time. The V gene's germline CDR1 is SGHRS and CDR2 YFSETQ. CDR3 length equals 13 residues. Trimming left V 5 bases short and J 8 bases short, with 16 bases between. Findings and limits, study-wide: TRB clonality was highly associated with recipient CMV seropositivity and reactivation.

The chain combines TRBV5-1 with TRBJ1-1; D remains ambiguous. This clonotype was obtained from a middle-aged man in good health, CMV-negative, and a related stem cell transplant donor. Material for sequencing was PBMCs. In DNA form, the CDR3 reads TGCGCCAGCAGATGGCAGGCTGACAACGAAGCTTTCTTT. This sequence encodes CASRWQADNEAFF.